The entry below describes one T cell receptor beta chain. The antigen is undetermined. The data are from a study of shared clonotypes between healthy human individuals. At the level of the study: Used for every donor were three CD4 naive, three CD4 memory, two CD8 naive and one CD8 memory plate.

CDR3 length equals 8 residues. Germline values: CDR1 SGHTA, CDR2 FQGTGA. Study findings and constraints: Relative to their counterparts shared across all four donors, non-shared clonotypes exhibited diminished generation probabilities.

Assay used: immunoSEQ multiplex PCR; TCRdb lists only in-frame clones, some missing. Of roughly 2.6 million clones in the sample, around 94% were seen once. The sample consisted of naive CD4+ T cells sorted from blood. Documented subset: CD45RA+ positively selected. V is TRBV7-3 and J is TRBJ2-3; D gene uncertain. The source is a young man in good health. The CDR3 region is CGRDTQYF. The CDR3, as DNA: TGTGGACGAGATACGCAGTATTTT. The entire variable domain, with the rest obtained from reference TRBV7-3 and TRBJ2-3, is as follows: GAGVSQTPSNKVTEKGKYVELRCDPISGHTALYWYRQSLGQGPEFLIYFQGTGAADDSGLPNDRFFAVRPEGSVSTLKIQRTERGDSAVYLCGRDTQYFGPGTRLTVL.